These 10 T cell receptor beta chains were sequenced from one sample in a study of blood T cell repertoires in COVID-19. TCRdb's copy holds only in-frame clones and misses some; the assay was immunoSEQ multiplex PCR. The profile shows over 85,000 clones, approximately 85% of them singletons. Sequenced input: peripheral blood. Receptor source: a woman older than 75 with COVID-19, enrolled during active disease.

V and J are TRBV10-3 and TRBJ2-2; perhaps TRBD2 as D (7 bases). The CDR3 loop spans 15 amino acids. Germline-derived CDR1 and CDR2 are ENHRY and SYGVKD. V was clipped by 7 bases and J by 4 bases, with 16 bases between them. The CDR3 coding sequence is TGTGCCATCAACGGGCCGGGGGGCTTCACCGGGGAGCTGTTTTTT. Its translation: CAINGPGGFTGELFF.

V is TRBV5-1 and J is TRBJ2-3, with D maybe TRBD2 (5 bases). The CDR3 has 13 residues. V was trimmed by 4 bases and J by 2 bases, leaving 8 bases between them. In germline, CDR1 is SGHRS, CDR2 YFSETQ. CDR3 bases: TGCGCCAGCAGCAGGACTCCCACAGATACGCAGTATTTT. Its protein product is CASSRTPTDTQYF.

The chain recombines TRBV5-1 with TRBJ2-2; a possible D gene is TRBD2 (6 bases). This CDR3 has 17 amino acids. The germline CDR1 and CDR2 sequences are SGHRS and YFSETQ. V lost 5 bases and J 5 bases, leaving 22 bases between the germline ends. This CDR3 reads CASSSSVGGPRTGELFF. CDR3 sequence (DNA): TGCGCCAGCAGTTCCTCTGTAGGAGGGCCGAGAACCGGGGAGCTGTTTTTT.

The CDR3 nucleotides read TGTGCCAGCAGTGAACTCAGGGGGGTGCACACAGATACGCAGTATTTT. Residues: CASSELRGVHTDTQYF. The rearrangement joins TRBV6-1 to TRBJ2-3; possibly TRBD1 for D (7 bases). The V and J ends lost 2 bases and 2 bases respectively, with 14 bases between them. Per the germline V gene, CDR1 is MNHNS and CDR2 is SASEGT. CDR3 length: 16 residues.

In its sample, this clone was seen a few times. The chain links TRBV19 to TRBJ2-1, with a possible D match to TRBD1 (6 bases). The length of the CDR3 is 15 residues. V shed 7 bases and J shed 8 bases, with 21 bases lying between them. Looked up from germline, CDR1 is LNHDA and CDR2 is SQIVND (reference sequence). This CDR3 reads CASKLGQSSSHEQFF. CDR3 DNA sequence: TGTGCCAGTAAATTAGGACAGTCTAGTTCCCATGAGCAGTTCTTC.

V and J are TRBV7-6 and TRBJ2-2; 12 bases align to TRBD2. This CDR3 contains 18 residues. Germline-derived CDR1 and CDR2 are SGHVS and FNYEAQ. Trimming took 5 bases from V and 7 from J; bases not matched to a gene: 14. The CDR3 region has the DNA TGTGCCAGCAGCGCTAGGCGACTAGCGGGAGTTCTGGGCGGGGAGCTGTTTTTT. Encoded protein: CASSARRLAGVLGGELFF.

The rearrangement links TRBV23-1 to TRBJ2-7; maybe TRBD1 (5 bases). TRBV23-1 is filed as an ORF, its function uncertain. This CDR3 spans 13 amino acids. V shed 8 bases and J shed 3 bases, with 14 bases lying between them. The CDR3 DNA sequence: TGCGCCAGCTCGGACACGGTGAACTACGAGCAGTACTTC. Amino acid sequence: CASSDTVNYEQYF.

This chain connects TRBV25-1 to TRBJ1-4; TRBD1 aligns across 10 bases. J was trimmed by 8 bases and V by 8 bases; bases with no gene match: 5. The CDR3 is 13 residues long. Germline CDR1 and CDR2: MGHDK and SYGVNS. The CDR3 DNA reads as TGTGCCAGCGCAAGGACAGGGGGAGAAAAACTGTTTTTT. Translated: CASARTGGEKLFF.

The chain joins TRBV5-4 to TRBJ1-3; 7 nucleotides line up with TRBD1. J was trimmed by 4 bases and V by 2 bases; bases with no gene match: 6. Germline V lookup: CDR1 SGHNT, CDR2 YYREEE (reference sequence). The CDR3 is 15 amino acids. The CDR3 is CASSFYMTGGNTIYF. CDR3 sequence (DNA): TGTGCCAGCAGCTTTTACATGACAGGGGGAAACACCATATATTTT.

This sequence joins TRBV13 and TRBJ1-1, with D maybe TRBD1 (6 bases). The CDR3 has 15 amino acids. Trimming removed 5 bases at V and 4 bases at J, with 17 bases between. Germline loops: CDR1 PRHDT, CDR2 FYEKMQ (reference sequence). Here the CDR3 reads CASSKDHRVGTEAFF. CDR3 nucleotides: TGTGCCAGCAGCAAAGATCACAGGGTAGGCACTGAAGCTTTCTTT.